A single T cell receptor beta chain is shown here with its context. This entry belongs to a study of cytomegalovirus exposure and HLA in healthy donors. V lost 4 bases and J lost 9, with 13 bases in between. The CDR3 extends over 13 amino acids. Germline loops: CDR1 KGHSY, CDR2 FQNENV. PCR used 60 Vbeta primers and 13 Jbeta primers. Authors' processing steps: In a later analysis, of some 80 million unique beta chains, around 11 million appeared in at least two donors. Sequencing was performed with immunoSEQ multiplex PCR; in TCRdb, only in-frame clones are kept and a portion is missing. That table supplies the V and J calls and clone size; D and trimming were determined from the DNA. The sample data list 65,000 to 95,000 clones.

This sequence was found in a woman aged 55-70 years in good health and CMV-seronegative. The sample taken for sequencing was PBMCs. This chain joins TRBV16 and TRBJ2-1; D gene uncertain. Here the CDR3 reads CASSPRGDGEQFF. Written as DNA, the CDR3 is TGTGCCAGCAGCCCTCGAGGAGACGGTGAGCAGTTCTTC.